One and the same sample provided the 25 T cell receptor beta chains below, sequenced in a study of Graves' ophthalmopathy and Graves' hyperthyroidism. Amplifying from RNA transcripts, the study obtained TCR beta CDR3 regions. Investigators did first-round RT-PCR with HTBI primers, then second-round multiplex PCR. MiXCR, applied by TCRdb to the multiplex PCR reads, yields one record per CDR3 protein. Here the sample spans about 480,000 distinct CDR3 sequences, approximately 15% being singletons. The specimen was blood. These receptor sequences come from a woman aged 25 to 45 with Graves' ophthalmopathy.

This clonotype was recorded at least ten times. The V call is TRBV6-1, the J call TRBJ2-2; no reliable D call. The V gene's germline CDR1 is MNHNS and CDR2 SASEGT. The CDR3 runs 15 residues. V shed 2 bases and J shed 2 bases, with 9 bases lying between them. CDR3 in amino acids: CASSERAPNTGELFF. CDR3 nucleotides: TGTGCCAGCAGTGAAAGGGCCCCCAACACCGGGGAGCTGTTTTTT.

With regard to this clonotype: Given a much more abundant clone one base away, this may be a read error. This chain's CDR3 is CSSISGGSYEQYF. The DNA for the CDR3 is TGTTCCAGCATTTCAGGGGGCAGCTACGAGCAGTACTTC. The V call is TRBV28, the J call TRBJ2-7, with 8 bases aligning to TRBD1. Looked up from germline, CDR1 is MDHEN and CDR2 is SYDVKM. The CDR3 totals 13 residues.

This clonotype appeared many times. The genes are TRBV28 and TRBJ1-2, with a weak D call TRBD1 (6 bases). The V end lost 5 bases, the J end lost 3 bases, and 16 bases lay between the germline ends. The length of the CDR3 is 15 residues. Per germline, CDR1 MDHEN and CDR2 SYDVKM. The CDR3 sequence is CASSRPGRTDYGYTF. DNA of the CDR3: TGTGCCAGCAGTCGCCCCGGGCGGACAGACTATGGCTACACCTTC.

This clonotype showed up many times. This chain links TRBV5-1 with TRBJ2-7; TRBD2 agrees at 7 bases. The V and J ends lost 3 bases and 0 bases, in that order; junction bases with no gene match: 3. The germline CDR1 and CDR2 sequences are SGHRS and YFSETQ. This CDR3 contains 14 residues. The CDR3 DNA reads TGCGCCAGCAGCTCCCGCGGGAGCTCCTACGAGCAGTACTTC. The encoded protein is CASSSRGSSYEQYF.

In its sample, this clonotype was seen a few times. The rearrangement joins TRBV30 to TRBJ2-5; D call uncertain. This CDR3 is built from 11 residues. CDR1 and CDR2 (germline): GTSNPN, SVGIG (reference sequence). Trimming pared 4 bases from V and 7 bases from J, leaving 10 bases between. The CDR3 region has the DNA TGTGCCTGGACCTCTAGAGGGACCCAGTACTTC. Translating gives CAWTSRGTQYF.

This clonotype was observed at least ten times. The chain combines TRBV7-2 with TRBJ1-5, with D unclear. The V end was cut by 5 bases, the J end by 0 bases, with 11 bases between. The germline CDR1 and CDR2 sequences are SGHTA and FQGNSA. The CDR3 consists of 15 residues. CDR3 bases: TGTGCCAGCAGCCCAGGTGTCCATAGCAATCAGCCCCAGCATTTT. Its translation is CASSPGVHSNQPQHF.

This clonotype was seen at least ten times. The rearrangement joins TRBV12-3 or TRBV12-4 to TRBJ1-2, with 7 positions matching TRBD1. V lost 2 bases and J lost 2; bases outside the gene matches: 2. The CDR3 has 14 residues. CDR3 protein: CASSLRGGNYGYTF. Here the CDR3 DNA reads TGTGCCAGCAGTTTAAGAGGGGGCAACTATGGCTACACCTTC.

The table lists this clonotype with a count of one. Given a much more abundant clone one base away, this may be a read error. The V gene is TRBV6-5, the J gene TRBJ2-7; TRBD1 agrees at 7 bases. The CDR3 length is 14 residues. Germline assignment: CDR1 MNHEY and CDR2 SVGAGI. The CDR3 loop is CVSSNSGQDREQYF. In DNA form, the CDR3 reads TGTGTCAGCAGTAACTCCGGACAGGATCGGGAGCAGTACTTC.

This clonotype was seen many times. The chain employs TRBV12-3 or TRBV12-4 and TRBJ2-7, with D perhaps given as TRBD1 or TRBD2 (5 bases each). The CDR3 totals 13 residues. V lost 5 bases and J 9 bases, leaving 17 bases between the germline ends. The CDR3 nucleotides read TGTGCCAGCAGTCCCGGGGCCGTCGTAGGGCAGTACTTC. Translation: CASSPGAVVGQYF.

This clonotype was seen at least ten times. This chain links TRBV2 with TRBJ2-7, with D possibly TRBD1 on 6 matching bases. The germline V and J ends were trimmed by 2 bases and 2 bases, with 10 bases remaining between them. Germline CDR1 and CDR2: SNHLY and FYNNEI. The CDR3 is 14 amino acids. The CDR3 bases are TGTGCCAGCAGTGAATTGGACAGACCCTACGAGCAGTACTTC. This translates into CASSELDRPYEQYF.

To note about this clonotype: A read error is possible here, since a much larger clone lies one base away. This chain links TRBV30 with TRBJ2-7; D gene uncertain. This CDR3 spans 14 amino acids. V was pared by 3 bases and J by 6 bases, with 18 bases between. CDR1 is GTSNPN, CDR2 SVGIG, per germline (reference sequence). In DNA, the CDR3 is TGTGCCTGGAGACCTAGTCAATCGGTCTGCGAGCAGTACTTC. Translated, it gives CAWRPSQSVCEQYF. Complete variable domain (other parts from reference TRBV30 and TRBJ2-7): SQTIHQWPATLVQPVGSPLSLECTVEGTSNPNLYWYRQAAGRGLQLLFYSVGIGQISSEVPQNLSASRPQDRQFILSSKKLLLSDSGFYLCAWRPSQSVCEQYFGPGTRLTVT.

This clonotype was seen at least ten times. The chain carries TRBV5-1 and TRBJ2-4; D might be TRBD1 or TRBD2, each matching 5 bases. Trimming took off 0 bases at V and 3 bases at J, with 13 bases between the two ends. The germline V gene encodes CDR1 SGHRS and CDR2 YFSETQ. This CDR3 is built from 16 residues. The CDR3 DNA is TGCGCCAGCAGCTTGGCTGGCCTGAGGGGCAAAAACATTCAGTACTTC. Amino acids: CASSLAGLRGKNIQYF.

This clonotype has at least ten counts. The chain has TRBV28 and TRBJ1-3; 7 bases align to TRBD1. Per the germline V gene, CDR1 is MDHEN and CDR2 is SYDVKM. CDR3 length: 15 residues. J lost 3 bases, V lost 3 bases, and 5 bases had no gene match. CDR3 in amino acids: CASSLGQRNGNTIYF. DNA of the CDR3: TGTGCCAGCAGTTTGGGACAGCGTAATGGAAACACCATATATTTT.

This clonotype appeared many times. V usage is TRBV19 and J usage is TRBJ1-3, with 8 bases lining up with TRBD1. CDR1 is LNHDA, CDR2 SQIVND, per germline (reference sequence). The V segment lost 5 bases and the J segment 8 bases; nucleotides outside the gene matches: 11. The CDR3 consists of 15 residues. The CDR3: CASSGIDRGEDTIYF. As DNA, the CDR3 is TGTGCCAGTAGTGGAATAGACAGGGGCGAAGACACCATATATTTT.

The chain employs TRBV12-5 and TRBJ2-2; unclear D gene. The CDR3 is 12 amino acids. From germline, CDR1 is LGHNT and CDR2 FRNRAP. Trimming stripped 1 base from V and 6 bases from J, with 3 bases between. CDR3 sequence (DNA): TGTGCTAGTGGTTTGGCACCCGGGGAGCTGTTTTTT. Amino acids: CASGLAPGELFF.

This clonotype was seen repeatedly, ten times or more. The chain links TRBV28 to TRBJ1-6, with D uncertain. V lost 3 bases to trimming and J lost 6 bases, with 9 bases between them. Germline-derived CDR1 and CDR2 are MDHEN and SYDVKM. CDR3 size: 14 residues. CDR3 loop: CASSLTVTNSPLHF. The CDR3 bases are TGTGCCAGCAGTTTGACGGTTACTAATTCACCCCTCCACTTT.

Of note for this clonotype: Possible read error: a much larger clone is one base away. The V and J genes are TRBV27 and TRBJ2-5; a possible D gene is TRBD1 (5 bases). Germline V gene sequence: CDR1 MNHEY, CDR2 SMNVEV (reference sequence). The CDR3 runs to 14 residues. The CDR3 region is CASSSPGIQETKYF. The DNA of the CDR3 is TGTGCCAGCAGTTCCCCAGGGATTCAAGAGACCAAGTACTTC.

As for this clonotype: An end of the junction does not agree with germline; a read error may underlie this. This chain uses TRBV6-1 with TRBJ2-4; D possibly corresponds to TRBD1 (5 bases). Germline CDR1 reads MNHNS; CDR2 reads SASEGT. This CDR3 has 15 amino acids. The CDR3 DNA is TGTGCCAGCAGCCCAGGGCTGGTAGCCAAAAACATTAAGTACTTC. Translation: CASSPGLVAKNIKYF.

This clonotype was recorded many times. J is TRBJ1-2 and V is TRBV6-1, with D perhaps TRBD1 (6 bases). The germline V gene encodes CDR1 MNHNS and CDR2 SASEGT. V was cut by 5 bases and J by 4 bases, with 11 bases left in between. There are 13 residues in the CDR3. CDR3 amino acids: CASSRQDGYGYTF. The DNA for the CDR3 is TGTGCCAGCAGTAGACAGGACGGCTATGGCTACACCTTC.

This clonotype has a count of ten or more. The CDR3 spells CASSRGQGDNTEAFF. The CDR3 coding sequence is TGTGCCAGCAGCAGGGGACAGGGTGATAACACTGAAGCTTTCTTT. The V gene is TRBV7-9, the J gene TRBJ1-1; 9 nucleotides agree with TRBD1. This CDR3 is 15 amino acids long. Germline V gene sequence: CDR1 SEHNR, CDR2 FQNEAQ (reference sequence). The V and J ends lost 5 bases and 2 bases, in that order; junction bases with no gene match: 6.

This clonotype was detected ten times or more. The chain uses TRBV27 and TRBJ2-7; TRBD2 matches at 7 bases. Per the germline V gene, CDR1 is MNHEY and CDR2 is SMNVEV (reference sequence). V dropped 4 bases and J dropped 4; count of bases not matched to a gene: 7. This CDR3 comprises 14 residues. The CDR3 sequence is CASSWGGGPYEQYF. The CDR3 bases are TGTGCCAGCAGTTGGGGGGGAGGGCCGTACGAGCAGTACTTC.

This clonotype was observed many times. The genes are TRBV6-5 and TRBJ2-7; D unclear. The CDR3 runs to 16 residues. V gave up 7 bases and J gave up 5 bases, with 24 bases separating them. CDR1 is MNHEY, CDR2 SVGAGI, per germline. CDR3 residues: CASIPRRTSVINEQYF. The CDR3 nucleotides read TGTGCCAGCATCCCGAGACGAACGTCGGTAATCAACGAGCAGTACTTC.

This clonotype was recorded many times. The rearrangement uses TRBV30 and TRBJ2-7, with 7 nucleotides matching TRBD1. CDR1 and CDR2 from the germline V gene are GTSNPN and SVGIG (reference sequence). CDR3 length: 14 amino acids. Unmatched junction bases numbered 3, after V lost 0 bases and J lost 1 base. CDR3 region: CAWSVGDSSYEQYF. As DNA, the CDR3 is TGTGCCTGGAGTGTCGGGGACAGTTCCTACGAGCAGTACTTC.

Note on this clonotype: The junction departs from the called germline gene at one end, perhaps through a read error. This chain links TRBV18 with TRBJ2-5, with D perhaps matching TRBD2 (5 bases). Germline V CDR1 and CDR2: KGHSH, LQKENI. The CDR3 runs to 13 residues. The CDR3 sequence: CASSPGLRETEYF. In DNA, the CDR3 is TGTGCCAGCTCACCAGGACTGAGGGAGACCGAGTACTTC. Drawing the rest from reference TRBV18 and TRBJ2-5, the complete variable domain is NAGVMQNPRHLVRRRGQEARLRCSPMKGHSHVYWYRQLPEEGLKFMVYLQKENIIDESGMPKERFSAEFPKEGPSILRIQQVVRGDSAAYFCASSPGLRETEYFGPGTRLLVL.

This clonotype was seen repeatedly, ten times or more. The gene calls are TRBV19 and TRBJ1-5, with unresolved D. Trimming took 5 bases from V and 2 from J, leaving 13 bases between them. Germline V CDR1 and CDR2: LNHDA, SQIVND (reference sequence). This CDR3 has 15 amino acids. CDR3 DNA sequence: TGTGCCAGTAGTGGGAGGACGGTTGGCAATCAGCCCCAGCATTTT. It encodes CASSGRTVGNQPQHF.